The text below deals with one TCR beta chain. Its antigen is not identified. This CDR3 is 15 amino acids long. The germline V gene encodes CDR1 SGHAT and CDR2 FQNNGV. Trimming removed 5 bases from V and 0 bases from J; junction bases left unmatched: 4. These data belong to a study of shared clonotypes between healthy human individuals. Turning to the study itself: CD4 naive and CD4 memory each took three plates per donor, while CD8 naive took two and CD8 memory one. The study's findings and limits: Non-shared clonotypes had lower generation probabilities than those shared by all four donors.

Naive-designated CD8 cells lacked CD45RO, were positively enriched for CCR7, and omitted terminally differentiated effector memory CD45RA+ cells. TCRdb keeps only in-frame clones here, not all; method: immunoSEQ multiplex PCR. This sample has under 700,000 clones; approximately 96% occur once, and the top ten carry about 0.11%. The TCR was taken from a woman in her twenties or thirties in good health. The sample consisted of naive CD8+ T cells sorted from blood. The rearrangement links TRBV11-2 to TRBJ2-7; 10 positions match TRBD2. The CDR3 region has the DNA TGTGCCAGCAGCCAACGGACTAGCGGCTCCTACGAGCAGTACTTC. It yields the protein CASSQRTSGSYEQYF.